The 24 T cell receptor beta chains in this list originate from one sample, sequenced in a study of blood T cell repertoires in COVID-19. The method was immunoSEQ multiplex PCR; TCRdb's version includes in-frame clones alone and lacks a portion of them. The sample consists of 150,000 to 200,000 clones, approximately 83% of them appearing once. Sequencing was done on a sample of PBMCs or T cells enriched from blood (not recorded which). These receptors were collected from a woman aged 60-70 years who had recovered from COVID-19.

The chain recombines TRBV7-9 with TRBJ1-1; possibly TRBD1 for D (6 bases). This CDR3 has 13 amino acids. Trimming shortened V by 2 bases and J by 7 bases, and 11 bases separated the two germline ends. In germline, CDR1 is SEHNR, CDR2 FQNEAQ (reference sequence). In DNA form, the CDR3 reads TGTGCCAGCAGCTTACTTGCCAGGGGTGAAGCTTTCTTT. This sequence encodes CASSLLARGEAFF.

The table lists this clone with a count of one. The CDR3 protein is CASSVAEDTEAFF. The CDR3 nucleotides read TGTGCCAGCAGCGTAGCTGAGGACACTGAAGCTTTCTTT. The chain couples TRBV9 to TRBJ1-1, with no clear D. The V gene lost 0 bases and the J gene lost 3 bases, with 6 bases spanning the gap. CDR1 SGDLS and CDR2 YYNGEE come from the germline V gene. The CDR3 is 13 residues long.

The chain carries TRBV6-5 and TRBJ2-7, with TRBD1 matching 11 bases. V lost 1 base, J lost 6 bases, and 8 bases stayed unmatched. The CDR3 extends over 16 amino acids. CDR1 is MNHEY and CDR2 is SVGAGI in the germline V gene. CDR3 nucleotide sequence: TGTGCCAGCAGTTACTTTCGGACAGGGGGCTTCGGCGAGCAGTACTTC. It encodes CASSYFRTGGFGEQYF.

The chain links TRBV29-1 to TRBJ1-1; TRBD1 agrees at 9 bases. Trimming removed 4 bases from V and 5 bases from J; junction bases left unmatched: 2. The CDR3 contains 12 residues. Germline V CDR1 and CDR2: SQVTM, ANQGSEA. CDR3 bases: TGCAGCGTTGGACAGGGGGTGACTGAAGCTTTCTTT. Its translation: CSVGQGVTEAFF.

This sequence joins TRBV24-1 and TRBJ1-5; D not certain. V gave up 0 bases and J gave up 8 bases, with 7 bases separating them. The CDR3 runs 13 residues. The V gene's germline CDR1 is KGHDR and CDR2 SFDVKD. CDR3 protein: CATSDLRGKPQHF. The CDR3 coding sequence is TGTGCCACCAGTGATTTGCGAGGGAAGCCCCAGCATTTT.

This chain connects TRBV4-1 to TRBJ2-3; TRBD2 might be the D (5 bases). Per the germline V gene, CDR1 is MGHRA and CDR2 is YSYEKL. V lost 3 bases, J lost 2 bases, and 6 bases lay in between. This CDR3 has 13 amino acids. CDR3 sequence (DNA): TGCGCCAGCAGCCACGGGGACACAGATACGCAGTATTTT. Protein: CASSHGDTDTQYF.

This clone was recorded only once. The rearrangement links TRBV13 to TRBJ1-1; 7 bases match TRBD1. The J segment lost 0 bases and the V segment lost 6 bases, leaving 4 bases of the junction unmatched. CDR1 is PRHDT, CDR2 FYEKMQ, per germline (reference sequence). CDR3 length equals 14 residues. CDR3 DNA sequence: TGTGCCAGCAGGGCCGGACAGGTGAACACTGAAGCTTTCTTT. Encoded protein: CASRAGQVNTEAFF.

This clone was seen a single time. This chain joins TRBV5-1 and TRBJ2-1; 7 bases align to TRBD2. V was clipped by 4 bases and J by 4 bases; unmatched bases: 11. Germline V gene sequence: CDR1 SGHRS, CDR2 YFSETQ. The CDR3 length is 16 residues. CDR3 bases: TGCGCCAGCAGCGCTGAGGGAGGGGACGCGTACAATGAGCAGTTCTTC. Its protein product is CASSAEGGDAYNEQFF.

The CDR3 loop is CASSLDLAGALMDTQYF. CDR3 nucleotide sequence: TGTGCCAGCAGCTTGGACCTAGCGGGGGCCCTGATGGATACGCAGTATTTT. J is TRBJ2-3 and V is TRBV5-4; 10 bases line up with TRBD2. The germline V gene encodes CDR1 SGHNT and CDR2 YYREEE (reference sequence). The CDR3 length is 17 residues. V trimming: 0 bases; J trimming: 6 bases; junction bases outside the gene matches: 10.

The rearrangement joins TRBV7-9 to TRBJ2-3; TRBD2 agrees at 10 bases. Unmatched junction bases numbered 11, after V lost 5 bases and J lost 0 bases. This CDR3 contains 18 residues. Germline V gives CDR1 SEHNR, CDR2 FQNEAQ (reference sequence). CDR3 protein: CASSTLVTSGVSTDTQYF. CDR3 nucleotides: TGTGCCAGCAGCACGCTTGTAACTAGCGGGGTTAGCACAGATACGCAGTATTTT.

The chain has TRBV5-4 and TRBJ1-6; D remains unclear. The CDR3 consists of 12 residues. V was clipped by 4 bases and J by 13 bases, with 12 bases between them. Germline-derived CDR1 and CDR2 are SGHNT and YYREEE (reference sequence). The DNA for the CDR3 is TGTGCCAGCAGCCTCCCCTACCTCCCCCTCCACTTT. This encodes CASSLPYLPLHF.

The rearrangement links TRBV28 to TRBJ2-2; 13 bases are a match to TRBD2. Trimming removed 9 bases from V and 8 bases from J; junction bases left unmatched: 12. The germline gives CDR1 MDHEN, CDR2 SYDVKM. The CDR3 loop spans 16 amino acids. The CDR3 DNA reads as TGTGCCAGTCGAATATCCGGACTAGCGGGAGCTGGGGAGCTGTTTTTT. It specifies CASRISGLAGAGELFF.

The chain joins TRBV9 to TRBJ2-1; 10 bases map to TRBD2. CDR1 is SGDLS, CDR2 YYNGEE, per germline. Trimming took 1 base from V and 4 from J; bases not matched to a gene: 8. There are 17 residues in the CDR3. The DNA for the CDR3 is TGTGCCAGCAGCGTAACTAGCGGGGCCGCTAGTTACAATGAGCAGTTCTTC. Residues: CASSVTSGAASYNEQFF.

This chain uses TRBV7-2 with TRBJ2-1, with D possibly being TRBD2 (6 bases). CDR3 size: 16 residues. V shed 0 bases and J shed 2 bases, with 11 bases lying between them. Germline CDR1 SGHTA, CDR2 FQGNSA. The CDR3 spells CASSLAGGMAYNEQFF. CDR3 bases: TGTGCCAGCAGCTTAGCGGGCGGGATGGCCTACAATGAGCAGTTCTTC.

The chain has TRBV2 and TRBJ2-2; no clear D gene. Germline lookup yields CDR1 SNHLY and CDR2 FYNNEI. The CDR3 runs 15 residues. V was cut by 6 bases and J by 4 bases, with 15 bases left in between. The CDR3 sequence is CASRVDAASTGELFF. CDR3 sequence (DNA): TGTGCCAGCAGGGTCGATGCGGCTTCCACCGGGGAGCTGTTTTTT. The full variable domain, in which reference TRBV2 and TRBJ2-2 provide the parts outside the CDR3, is EPEVTQTPSHQVTQMGQEVILRCVPISNHLYFYWYRQILGQKVEFLVSFYNNEISEKSEIFDDQFSVERPDGSNFTLKIRSTKLEDSAMYFCASRVDAASTGELFFGEGSRLTVL.

The CDR3 sequence is CASSSSDSSNQPQHF. The CDR3 nucleotides are TGTGCCAGCAGCTCCTCGGACAGTAGCAATCAGCCCCAGCATTTT. The chain links TRBV7-9 to TRBJ1-5, with D perhaps matching TRBD1 (6 bases). The CDR3 has 15 amino acids. V was trimmed by 4 bases and J by 0 bases, leaving 10 bases between them. Germline V gene lookup returns CDR1 SEHNR and CDR2 FQNEAQ (reference sequence).

The chain employs TRBV5-1 and TRBJ2-6, with D perhaps matching TRBD1 (6 bases). Germline values: CDR1 SGHRS, CDR2 YFSETQ. The CDR3 contains 15 residues. V lost 5 bases, J lost 2 bases, and 11 bases lay in between. CDR3 in amino acids: CASRPPGAGANVLTF. The DNA for the CDR3 is TGCGCCAGCAGGCCGCCAGGGGCTGGGGCCAACGTCCTGACTTTC.

The chain is built from TRBV27 and TRBJ1-5; 9 bases agree with TRBD1. CDR1 MNHEY and CDR2 SMNVEV come from the germline V gene (reference sequence). V was clipped by 5 bases and J by 5 bases; unmatched bases: 7. CDR3 length equals 15 residues. The CDR3 nucleotides read TGTGCCAGCAGTGCCGGGACAGGGCCTTATCAGCCCCAGCATTTT. It translates to CASSAGTGPYQPQHF.

This chain uses TRBV3-1 (or the pseudogene TRBV3-2) with TRBJ1-6, with 8 bases lining up with TRBD1. The junction had 7 bases not matched to a gene; V was cut back by 5 bases and J by 10 bases. CDR1 and CDR2 (germline): LGHDT, YNNKEL (reference sequence). The length of the CDR3 is 14 residues. The CDR3 region has the DNA TGTGCCAGCAGCAACCGGGACAGGAACTCACCCCTCCACTTT. It specifies CASSNRDRNSPLHF.

This chain links TRBV5-6 with TRBJ2-2; 7 nucleotides match TRBD1. This CDR3 spans 16 amino acids. Germline V lookup: CDR1 SGHDT, CDR2 YYEEEE. V lost 0 bases and J lost 7; bases outside the gene matches: 9. CDR3: CASSLGRQGMLGELFF. CDR3 sequence (DNA): TGTGCCAGCAGCTTGGGGAGACAGGGAATGCTCGGGGAGCTGTTTTTT.

The V gene is TRBV2, the J gene TRBJ1-1; D not certain. CDR1 and CDR2 (germline): SNHLY, FYNNEI. The CDR3 consists of 15 residues. V was clipped by 5 bases and J by 4 bases, with 17 bases between them. The CDR3 nucleotides read TGTGCCAGCAGTCCGTACTTCGTCCAGGCCACTGAAGCTTTCTTT. Its translation is CASSPYFVQATEAFF. The entire variable domain, with the rest obtained from reference TRBV2 and TRBJ1-1, is as follows: EPEVTQTPSHQVTQMGQEVILRCVPISNHLYFYWYRQILGQKVEFLVSFYNNEISEKSEIFDDQFSVERPDGSNFTLKIRSTKLEDSAMYFCASSPYFVQATEAFFGQGTRLTVV.

The chain recombines TRBV4-1 with TRBJ2-3; TRBD2 aligns across 10 bases. V shed 0 bases and J 5 bases; nucleotides not matched to a gene: 5. The germline gives CDR1 MGHRA, CDR2 YSYEKL. The CDR3 spans 16 residues. CDR3 amino acids: CASSQEFSGGQDTQYF. The CDR3 bases are TGCGCCAGCAGCCAAGAATTTAGCGGGGGGCAAGATACGCAGTATTTT.

The genes are TRBV30 and TRBJ1-1; D remains ambiguous. This CDR3 is built from 12 residues. Germline V gene lookup returns CDR1 GTSNPN and CDR2 SVGIG (reference sequence). Trimming took off 1 base at V and 8 bases at J, with 11 bases between the two ends. Here the CDR3 reads CAWSAPGWEAFF. DNA for the CDR3: TGTGCCTGGAGTGCCCCGGGGTGGGAAGCTTTCTTT.

V gene TRBV21-1 combines with J gene TRBJ2-7; the table's D call, TRBD1, has no DNA check behind it. TRBV21-1 is a known pseudogene. The CDR3 totals 15 residues. The CDR3 coding sequence is TGTGCCAGCAGCCAGCGACAGGAACTCTCCTACGAGCAGTACTTC. Amino acids: CASSQRQELSYEQYF.